This record concerns one TCR beta chain sequence. The antigen is undetermined. This record belongs to a study of T cells in narcolepsy. On the study more broadly: Patients with NT1 or NT2 and healthy control donors were enrolled.

Sequencing was performed with immunoSEQ multiplex PCR; in TCRdb, only in-frame clones are kept and a portion is missing. This table has fewer than 35,000 clones, roughly four fifths appearing once. Study-level results: Autoreactive HCRT-specific and TRIB2-specific clonotypes were marked in same-patient CSF-versus-blood CD4+ comparisons.

Sequenced material: memory (CD45RA-) CD4+ T cells from blood. The sequence derives from a human donor in good health.

The CDR3 DNA reads as TGCGCCAGCAGCTCGGAAACCGGGACAGAAGGCTACACCTTC. Its protein product is CASSSETGTEGYTF. The chain employs TRBV5-1 and TRBJ1-2, with TRBD1 matching 7 bases. From germline, CDR1 is SGHRS and CDR2 YFSETQ. V trimming: 3 bases; J trimming: 8 bases; junction bases outside the gene matches: 10. This CDR3 is built from 14 residues.